The 15 T cell receptor beta chains below all came from one sample that was sequenced in a study of T cell changes during pregnancy in multiple sclerosis (dated by TCRdb to 2018 to 2020). To prepare the library, the immunoSEQ multiplex PCR assay was applied. In its TCRdb copy, this immuneACCESS table keeps in-frame sequences only and misses some clones. Where compared with another copy, unresolved V genes explain less than half of these, and the others have no known cause. For this sample the table gives 60,000 to 85,000 clones, of which just over 90% were detected only once. Clones ranked in the top ten supply roughly 1.3% of the sample. Sequenced here: peripheral blood, sampled in the second trimester of pregnancy. All receptors come from a female donor in good health, enrolled as a control in a pregnancy study.

The rearrangement uses TRBV10-3 and TRBJ2-2, with 12 bases aligning to TRBD2. CDR1 and CDR2 (germline): ENHRY, SYGVKD. V shed 3 bases, J shed 7 bases, and the junction held 9 bases outside the gene matches. This CDR3 region has 17 residues. The CDR3: CAISERTSGTHGGELFF. As DNA, the CDR3 is TGTGCCATCAGTGAAAGGACTAGCGGGACCCACGGCGGGGAGCTGTTTTTT.

The chain recombines TRBV6-1 with TRBJ1-5; D is perhaps TRBD1 (6 bases). The CDR3 length is 17 residues. Looked up from germline, CDR1 is MNHNS and CDR2 is SASEGT. The V gene lost 1 base and the J gene lost 7 bases, with 20 bases spanning the gap. The CDR3 spells CASSEGRGWSLGQPQHF. The CDR3 bases are TGTGCCAGCAGTGAAGGCAGGGGTTGGTCCCTAGGCCAGCCCCAGCATTTT.

This clone was observed a few times. This chain connects TRBV19 to TRBJ1-3; maybe TRBD1 (5 bases). V shed 0 bases and J shed 0 bases, with 9 bases lying between them. The CDR3 spans 16 residues. In germline, CDR1 is LNHDA, CDR2 SQIVND (reference sequence). The CDR3 region has the DNA TGTGCCAGTAGTATAGAGGGGCTTTTCTCTGGAAACACCATATATTTT. This encodes CASSIEGLFSGNTIYF.

The chain joins TRBV6-1 to TRBJ2-7, with 10 bases matching TRBD2. Germline assignment: CDR1 MNHNS and CDR2 SASEGT. The CDR3 covers 15 residues. V shed 2 bases, J shed 3 bases, and the junction held 4 bases outside the gene matches. DNA for the CDR3: TGTGCCAGCAGTGAATTTTCTAGCGGGAGCTACGAGCAGTACTTC. Its translation: CASSEFSSGSYEQYF.

This clone is labeled medium-sized. The V call is TRBV4-2, the J call TRBJ1-3; D not resolved. Per germline, CDR1 LGHNA and CDR2 YNFKEQ. V shed 4 bases and J shed 4 bases, with 17 bases lying between them. CDR3 length equals 16 residues. The CDR3: CASSLSREITGNTIYF. CDR3 nucleotides: TGTGCCAGCAGCCTTTCCCGGGAGATCACCGGAAACACCATATATTTT.

The chain joins TRBV6-1 to TRBJ2-3; D gene unclear. This CDR3 is built from 15 residues. Germline lookup yields CDR1 MNHNS and CDR2 SASEGT. V was shortened by 6 bases and J by 4 bases, with 17 bases between the two germline ends. The CDR3 sequence: CASRNYQLAADTQYF. CDR3 bases: TGTGCCAGCAGGAACTATCAGCTTGCGGCAGATACGCAGTATTTT.

The V and J genes are TRBV9 and TRBJ2-3; tentative D call: TRBD2 (6 bases). Germline values: CDR1 SGDLS, CDR2 YYNGEE. The V gene lost 0 bases and the J gene lost 5 bases, with 13 bases spanning the gap. This CDR3 has 15 amino acids. The chain's CDR3 is CASSVAITSQDTQYF. CDR3 bases: TGTGCCAGCAGCGTAGCAATAACTAGCCAAGATACGCAGTATTTT. The whole variable domain, remainder taken from reference TRBV9 and TRBJ2-3, is DSGVTQTPKHLITATGQRVTLRCSPRSGDLSVYWYQQSLDQGLQFLIQYYNGEERAKGNILERFSAQQFPDLHSELNLSSLELGDSALYFCASSVAITSQDTQYFGPGTRLTVL.

The chain couples TRBV28 to TRBJ2-1, with 12 bases aligning to TRBD2. CDR3 length equals 15 residues. CDR1 MDHEN and CDR2 SYDVKM come from the germline V gene. The trim removed 6 bases at V and 8 bases at J, leaving 8 bases unmatched. The CDR3: CASRLRGLAGDEQFF. Here the CDR3 DNA reads TGTGCCAGCAGGTTAAGGGGACTAGCGGGCGATGAGCAGTTCTTC.

The count of this clone is one. V and J are TRBV2 and TRBJ2-5, with 7 bases aligning to TRBD2. Germline values: CDR1 SNHLY, CDR2 FYNNEI. J was trimmed by 5 bases and V by 5 bases; bases with no gene match: 14. The CDR3 consists of 16 residues. The CDR3 DNA reads TGTGCCAGCAGTAAAGATAGACTAGCAGGTCGGGAGACCCAGTACTTC. This encodes CASSKDRLAGRETQYF.

The gene calls are TRBV5-1 and TRBJ2-3, with D possibly matching TRBD2 (6 bases). Germline CDR1 is SGHRS and CDR2 is YFSETQ. Trimming shortened V by 3 bases and J by 0 bases, and 8 bases separated the two germline ends. This CDR3 region has 14 residues. The CDR3 sequence is CASSWRESTDTQYF. CDR3 DNA: TGCGCCAGCAGCTGGAGGGAGAGCACAGATACGCAGTATTTT.

The V call is TRBV6-6, the J call TRBJ2-3; TRBD2 matches 8 bases. V dropped 8 bases and J dropped 0; count of bases not matched to a gene: 7. Germline CDR1 reads MNHNY; CDR2 reads SVGAGI (reference sequence). This CDR3 contains 15 residues. The CDR3 loop is CASLTSATSTDTQYF. CDR3 in DNA: TGTGCCAGCCTGACTAGCGCCACTAGCACAGATACGCAGTATTTT.

The J gene is TRBJ1-2, the V gene TRBV19; 9 nucleotides align to TRBD1. V lost 4 bases and J lost 9; bases outside the gene matches: 12. This CDR3 spans 15 amino acids. Germline V lookup: CDR1 LNHDA, CDR2 SQIVND (reference sequence). The CDR3 DNA follows: TGTGCCAGTAGTACCCATCCGGGACAGGGTAACAGCTACACCTTC. Translation: CASSTHPGQGNSYTF. The whole variable domain, filled in from reference TRBV19 and TRBJ1-2, reads DGGITQSPKYLFRKEGQNVTLSCEQNLNHDAMYWYRQDPGQGLRLIYYSQIVNDFQKGDIAEGYSVSREKKESFPLTVTSAQKNPTAFYLCASSTHPGQGNSYTFGSGTRLTVV.

This chain uses TRBV5-4 with TRBJ2-7, with D unclear. The V gene lost 1 base and the J gene lost 5 bases, with 16 bases spanning the gap. The CDR3 length is 15 residues. The V gene's germline CDR1 is SGHNT and CDR2 YYREEE (reference sequence). The CDR3 loop is CASSLHGEPHDEQYF. DNA of the CDR3: TGTGCCAGCAGCTTGCACGGAGAGCCCCACGACGAGCAGTACTTC. Full variable domain (missing parts from reference TRBV5-4 and TRBJ2-7): ETGVTQSPTHLIKTRGQQVTLRCSSQSGHNTVSWYQQALGQGPQFIFQYYREEENGRGNFPPRFSGLQFPNYSSELNVNALELDDSALYLCASSLHGEPHDEQYFGPGTRLTVT.

In nucleotides, the CDR3 is TGTGCCAGCAGCTTAGCAGGGATGAACACTGAAGCTTTCTTT. Protein: CASSLAGMNTEAFF. This chain connects TRBV11-2 to TRBJ1-1; D might be TRBD1 (5 bases). The germline V gene encodes CDR1 SGHAT and CDR2 FQNNGV. V lost 1 base and J lost 0, with 6 bases in between. This CDR3 contains 14 residues.

This chain connects TRBV5-8 to TRBJ2-1; 10 bases map to TRBD1. The trim removed 3 bases at V and 0 bases at J, leaving 12 bases unmatched. The V gene's germline CDR1 is SGHTS and CDR2 YDEGEE. This CDR3 contains 19 residues. CDR3 sequence: CASSSTTGGISSSYNEQFF. The CDR3 region has the DNA TGTGCCAGCAGCTCCACGACAGGGGGCATCTCCTCCTCCTACAATGAGCAGTTCTTC.